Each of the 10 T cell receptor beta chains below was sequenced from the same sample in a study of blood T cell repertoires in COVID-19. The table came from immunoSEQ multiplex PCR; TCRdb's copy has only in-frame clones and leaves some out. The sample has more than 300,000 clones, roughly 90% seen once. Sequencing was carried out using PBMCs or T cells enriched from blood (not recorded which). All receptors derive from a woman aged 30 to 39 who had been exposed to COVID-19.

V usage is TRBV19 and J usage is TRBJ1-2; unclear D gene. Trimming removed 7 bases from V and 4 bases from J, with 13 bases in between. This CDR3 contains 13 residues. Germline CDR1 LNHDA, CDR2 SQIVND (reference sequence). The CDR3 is CASMRQNTYGYTF. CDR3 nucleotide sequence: TGTGCCAGTATGCGGCAGAACACCTATGGCTACACCTTC.

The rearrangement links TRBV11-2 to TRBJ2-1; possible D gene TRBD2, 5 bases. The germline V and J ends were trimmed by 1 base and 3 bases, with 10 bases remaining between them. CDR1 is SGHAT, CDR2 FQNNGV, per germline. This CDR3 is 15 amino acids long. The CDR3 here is CASSLGRGGYNEQFF. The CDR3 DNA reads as TGTGCCAGCAGCTTAGGACGAGGAGGCTACAATGAGCAGTTCTTC.

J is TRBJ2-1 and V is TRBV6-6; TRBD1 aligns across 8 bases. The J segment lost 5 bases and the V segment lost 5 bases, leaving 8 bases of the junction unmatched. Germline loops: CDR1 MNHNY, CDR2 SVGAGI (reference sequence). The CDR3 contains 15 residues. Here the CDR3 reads CASSTQTGAHNEQFF. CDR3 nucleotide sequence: TGTGCCAGCAGTACCCAGACAGGGGCCCACAATGAGCAGTTCTTC.

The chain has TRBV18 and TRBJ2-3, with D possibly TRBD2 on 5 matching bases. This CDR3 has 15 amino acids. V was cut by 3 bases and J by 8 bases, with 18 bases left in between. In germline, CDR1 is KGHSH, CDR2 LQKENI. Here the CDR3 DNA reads TGTGCCAGCTCACCCGGACTCACATCTATCGGTACGCAGTATTTT. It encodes CASSPGLTSIGTQYF.

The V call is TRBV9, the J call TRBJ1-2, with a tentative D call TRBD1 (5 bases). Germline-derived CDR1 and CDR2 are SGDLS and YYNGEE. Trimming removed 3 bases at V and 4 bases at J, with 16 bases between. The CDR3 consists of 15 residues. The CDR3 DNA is TGTGCCAGCAGCGAGCCCCAAGGTAGGGGCTATGGCTACACCTTC. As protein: CASSEPQGRGYGYTF.

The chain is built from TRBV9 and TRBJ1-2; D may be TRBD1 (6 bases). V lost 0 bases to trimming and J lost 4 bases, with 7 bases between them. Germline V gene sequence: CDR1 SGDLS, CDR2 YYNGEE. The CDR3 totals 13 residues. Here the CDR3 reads CASSVVGGYGYTF. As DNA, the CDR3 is TGTGCCAGCAGCGTAGTAGGGGGCTATGGCTACACCTTC.

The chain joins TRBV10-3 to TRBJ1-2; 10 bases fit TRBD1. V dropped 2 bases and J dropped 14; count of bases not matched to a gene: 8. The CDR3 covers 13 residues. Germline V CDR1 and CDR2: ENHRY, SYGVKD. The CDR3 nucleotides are TGTGCCATCAGTGAGGCTGACAGGGGGCTTAGGACCTTC. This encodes CAISEADRGLRTF.

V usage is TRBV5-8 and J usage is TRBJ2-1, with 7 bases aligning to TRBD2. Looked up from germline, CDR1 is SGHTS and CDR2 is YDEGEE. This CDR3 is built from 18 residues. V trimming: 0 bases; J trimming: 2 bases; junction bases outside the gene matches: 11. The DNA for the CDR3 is TGTGCCAGCAGCTTGGACCCCCATTCTAGCGGAGCCTACAATGAGCAGTTCTTC. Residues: CASSLDPHSSGAYNEQFF.

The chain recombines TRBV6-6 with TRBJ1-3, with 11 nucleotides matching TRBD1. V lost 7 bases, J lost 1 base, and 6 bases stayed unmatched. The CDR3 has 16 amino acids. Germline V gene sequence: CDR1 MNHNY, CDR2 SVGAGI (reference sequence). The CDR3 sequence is CASTRTGGLSGNTIYF. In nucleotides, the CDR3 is TGTGCCAGCACTAGGACAGGGGGCTTATCTGGAAACACCATATATTTT.

This CDR3 is CASSIRGRGGTEAFF. The CDR3 DNA is TGTGCCAGTAGTATTCGAGGCCGGGGGGGCACTGAAGCTTTCTTT. The chain joins TRBV19 to TRBJ1-1, with D possibly being TRBD1 (5 bases). The CDR3 spans 15 residues. CDR1 and CDR2 (germline): LNHDA, SQIVND (reference sequence). Trimming pared 3 bases from V and 4 bases from J, leaving 15 bases between.